A selection of T cell receptor beta chains follows, all from one sample in a study of T cell repertoires in cytomegalovirus infection. A single record per CDR3 protein comes from TCRdb applying MiXCR to the reads. This sample has 200,000 or so distinct CDR3 sequences, with about 40% found just once. Their specific antigens are unknown. The sample here was CD8+ T cells from cultured PBMCs, taken from culture after CMV antigen stimulation. The receptors originated from a human donor in good health (CMV status not recorded). Some clones in this sample may be carry-over from other donors' samples. The CDR3 runs from the conserved cysteine through the conserved F or W. The order of the fields is clone size, V gene, J gene, D gene, CDR3 DNA, CDR3 protein. D genes are given only for firm matches. Clone size is given for some rows only: seen once, a few or many times, or a class if the clone is expanded.

few,TRBV7-9,TRBJ2-1,TRBD1,TGTGCCAGCATCTCAGCCGGGACAGGACGCAATGAGCAGTTCTTC,CASISAGTGRNEQFF
-,TRBV4-2,TRBJ2-5,-,TGTGCCAGCAGCCAAAGGGTGGAGGGGCGAAAGACCCAGTACTTC,CASSQRVEGRKTQYF
-,TRBV7-9,TRBJ1-1,-,TGTGCCAGCAGCGCAACACAGGGTTCGAACACTGAAGCTTTCTTT,CASSATQGSNTEAFF
many,TRBV7-8,TRBJ1-5,-,TGTGCCAGCAGCTTAGAGAACCCGACAGTTTATAGCAATCAGCCCCAGCATTTT,CASSLENPTVYSNQPQHF
few,TRBV27,TRBJ1-4,TRBD1,TGTGCCAGCGGGAGGGGGCTGAGGGAAAAACTGTTTTTT,CASGRGLREKLFF
-,TRBV6-5,TRBJ2-1,TRBD1,TGTGCCAGCAGCTTCACCGGGACAGCATACAATGAGCAGTTCTTC,CASSFTGTAYNEQFF
many,TRBV7-2,TRBJ1-2,-,TGTGCCAGCAGCCCGCTCGGGAACTATGGCTACACCTTC,CASSPLGNYGYTF
few,TRBV7-6,TRBJ2-5,-,TGTGCCAGCAGCTTCCGGTTCGGGGAGAGTGAGACCCAGTACTTC,CASSFRFGESETQYF
-,TRBV11-2,TRBJ2-5,TRBD1,TGTGCCAGCAGCAAGGGACAGGCACTTTGGGAAGAGACCCAGTACTTC,CASSKGQALWEETQYF
few,TRBV7-8,TRBJ2-5,-,TGTGCCAGCAGTCCAACCCAGGGGTCTAGGGAGACCCAGTACTTC,CASSPTQGSRETQYF
-,TRBV19,TRBJ2-1,-,TGTGCCAGTAGTATAGCCCAGGGATCCCACAATGAGCAGTTCTTC,CASSIAQGSHNEQFF
few,TRBV19,TRBJ1-1,TRBD1,TGTGCCAGTAGTCCCAGTCGGACAGGGTGGACTGAAGCTTTCTTT,CASSPSRTGWTEAFF
-,TRBV6-2/TRBV6-3,TRBJ2-1,TRBD2,TGTGCCAGCAGGAGGACTAGCGGGGGCACTGAGCAGTTCTTC,CASRRTSGGTEQFF
-,TRBV12-3/TRBV12-4,TRBJ1-2,TRBD1,TGTGCCAGCAGCAATGACAGGGGTTATGGCTACACCTTC,CASSNDRGYGYTF
few,TRBV2,TRBJ1-6,TRBD1,TGTGCCAGCAGTTCGGACAGGGGCTCCTATAATTCACCCCTCCACTTT,CASSSDRGSYNSPLHF
few,TRBV3-1,TRBJ2-7,-,TGTGCCAGCAGCCCTCGGGGGAGGAGGTATTACGAGCAGTACTTC,CASSPRGRRYYEQYF
-,TRBV6-5,TRBJ1-1,-,TGTGCCAGCAGTTACTCGCTACAGACGAACACTGAAGCTTTCTTT,CASSYSLQTNTEAFF
-,TRBV11-2,TRBJ1-1,-,TGTGCCAGCAGCTTTGGGGACGGCGAGAACACTGAAGCTTTCTTT,CASSFGDGENTEAFF
few,TRBV4-1,TRBJ2-1,TRBD2,TGCGCCAGCAGCCAAGGCTGGGGAGGGGAAAAAAATGAGCAGTTCTTC,CASSQGWGGEKNEQFF
-,TRBV6-5,TRBJ2-2,-,TGTGCCAGCAGTCCTTCACCGAACACCGGGGAGCTGTTTTTT,CASSPSPNTGELFF
-,TRBV7-3,TRBJ1-1,-,TGTGCCAGCACCCCCTCGGGTTGGACTGAAGCTTTCTTT,CASTPSGWTEAFF
-,TRBV5-4,TRBJ2-7,-,TGTGCCAGCAGCTCCCCAGGCAATGTTGGGGGACGCTACGAGCAGTACTTC,CASSSPGNVGGRYEQYF
few,TRBV7-2,TRBJ1-1,TRBD1,TGTGCCAGCAGCTCTCCGCCGGGACAGGGGATTGAAGCTTTCTTT,CASSSPPGQGIEAFF
few,TRBV6-1,TRBJ2-7,TRBD1,TGTGCCAGCAGTGAAGATTGGACAGGCTACTCCTCTACCTACGAGCAGTACTTC,CASSEDWTGYSSTYEQYF
few,TRBV18,TRBJ2-1,TRBD2,TGTGCCAGCTCCGAGAGGGACTACTCATTCTACAATGAGCAGTTCTTC,CASSERDYSFYNEQFF
few,TRBV7-2,TRBJ2-7,-,TGTGCCAGCAGCTTAGCTGGGGGGGCCCACGAGCAGTACTTC,CASSLAGGAHEQYF
few,TRBV6-2/TRBV6-3,TRBJ1-4,-,TGTGCCAGCAGTGGGGGACATGCAACTAATGAAAAACTGTTTTTT,CASSGGHATNEKLFF
many,TRBV28,TRBJ1-4,-,TGTGCCAGCAGTTTGGGCCAGGAACTGTTTTTT,CASSLGQELFF
-,TRBV9,TRBJ2-5,TRBD2,TGTGCCAGCAATACCGGGACTAGAGGAGAGACCCAGTACTTC,CASNTGTRGETQYF
-,TRBV7-3,TRBJ2-1,TRBD2,TGTGCCAGCAGCTCGACTAGCGGGAGCTCCTACAATGAGCAGTTCTTC,CASSSTSGSSYNEQFF
-,TRBV12-5,TRBJ1-2,TRBD1,TGTGCTAGTGGTTTCGGACAGGTGTCCCCCTCTGGCTACACCTTC,CASGFGQVSPSGYTF
few,TRBV27,TRBJ1-1,-,TGTGCCAGCAGTTTCCGGAGTCAGGTACACACTGAAGCTTTCTTT,CASSFRSQVHTEAFF
few,TRBV7-6,TRBJ2-1,-,TGTGCCAGCAGCTTAGGGACTGCCTCTGAGCAGTTCTTC,CASSLGTASEQFF
-,TRBV2,TRBJ1-1,TRBD1,TGTGCCAGCAGACTCCTAGAAGGGACAGGGAACACTGAAGCTTTCTTT,CASRLLEGTGNTEAFF
-,TRBV4-1,TRBJ2-1,TRBD1,TGCGCCAGCAGCCCGGAACAGGGGTGGCACAATGAGCAGTTCTTC,CASSPEQGWHNEQFF
few,TRBV27,TRBJ1-4,TRBD1,TGTGCCAGCAGTTCACGTCGCTTTCCGACAGGGGCCAATGAAAAACTGTTTTTT,CASSSRRFPTGANEKLFF
-,TRBV24-1,TRBJ2-5,-,TGTGCCACCAGTGAACAAGAGACCCAGTACTTC,CATSEQETQYF
-,TRBV20-1,TRBJ1-6,-,TGCAGTGCTAGTACGGGAAGCGCCTATAATTCACCCCTCCACTTT,CSASTGSAYNSPLHF
many,TRBV7-9,TRBJ2-1,TRBD1,TGTGCCAGCAGCCTTACAGGGGCTCGGACCTACAATGAGCAGTTCTTC,CASSLTGARTYNEQFF
few,TRBV7-9,TRBJ1-2,-,TGTGCCAGCAGCCCCCTCGACCTACTTAACTATGGCTACACCTTC,CASSPLDLLNYGYTF
few,TRBV6-1,TRBJ1-6,TRBD1,TGTGCCAGCAGTGCTGCGGGACAGGGGATTAATTCACCCCTCCACTTT,CASSAAGQGINSPLHF
few,TRBV6-2/TRBV6-3,TRBJ2-1,TRBD2,TGTGCCAGCAGTTACTCGCCTAGCGGAGCAAGTAGCTCCTACAATGAGCAGTTCTTC,CASSYSPSGASSSYNEQFF
many,TRBV15,TRBJ2-5,TRBD2,TGTGCCACTGGGACTAGCGGGGGGGAAGAGACCCAGTACTTC,CATGTSGGEETQYF
few,TRBV7-9,TRBJ2-3,-,TGTGCCAGCAGCTTAGACCCTAGCCCTGCCACAGATACGCAGTATTTT,CASSLDPSPATDTQYF
few,TRBV28,TRBJ2-7,TRBD2,TGTGCCAGCAGTTTACTCCGGGGACTAGCCGATGAGTACGAGCAGTACTTC,CASSLLRGLADEYEQYF
-,TRBV2,TRBJ2-7,-,TGTGCCAGCAGTCCTATTTGGGGGAGCGAGCAGTACTTC,CASSPIWGSEQYF
-,TRBV2,TRBJ2-7,TRBD2,TGTGCCAGCAGTGAAACCTATGGGGGAGGGTGGTACGAGCAGTACTTC,CASSETYGGGWYEQYF
-,TRBV2,TRBJ1-6,-,TGTGCCAGCAGTGAGAAAGGGAACTCACCCCTCCACTTT,CASSEKGNSPLHF
-,TRBV20-1,TRBJ1-5,-,TGCAGTGCTAGAGTGGGAGATTTTGAATATAGCAATCAGCCCCAGCATTTT,CSARVGDFEYSNQPQHF